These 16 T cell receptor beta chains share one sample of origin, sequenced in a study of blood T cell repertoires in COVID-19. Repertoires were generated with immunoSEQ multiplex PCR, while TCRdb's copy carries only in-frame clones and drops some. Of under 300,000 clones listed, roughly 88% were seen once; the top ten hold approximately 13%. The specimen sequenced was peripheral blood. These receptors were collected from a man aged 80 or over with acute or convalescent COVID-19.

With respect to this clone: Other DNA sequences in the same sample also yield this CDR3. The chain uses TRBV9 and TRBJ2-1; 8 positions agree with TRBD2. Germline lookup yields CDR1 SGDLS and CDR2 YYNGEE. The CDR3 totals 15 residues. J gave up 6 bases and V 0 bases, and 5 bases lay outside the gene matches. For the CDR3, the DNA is TGTGCCAGCAGCGTAGGAACTAGCGGTAGCAATGAGCAGTTCTTC. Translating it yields CASSVGTSGSNEQFF.

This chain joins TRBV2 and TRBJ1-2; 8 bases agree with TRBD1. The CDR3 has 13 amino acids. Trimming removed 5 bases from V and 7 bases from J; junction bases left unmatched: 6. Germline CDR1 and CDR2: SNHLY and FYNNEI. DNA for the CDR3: TGTGCCAGCAGTCCCGGGACAGGATTTGGCTACACCTTC. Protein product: CASSPGTGFGYTF.

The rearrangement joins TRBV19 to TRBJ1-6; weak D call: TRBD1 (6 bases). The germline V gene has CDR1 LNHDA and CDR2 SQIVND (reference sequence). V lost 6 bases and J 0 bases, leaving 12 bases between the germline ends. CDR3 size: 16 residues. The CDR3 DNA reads TGTGCCAGTAGGAGGGACACTAGCTCCTATAATTCACCCCTCCACTTT. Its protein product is CASRRDTSSYNSPLHF.

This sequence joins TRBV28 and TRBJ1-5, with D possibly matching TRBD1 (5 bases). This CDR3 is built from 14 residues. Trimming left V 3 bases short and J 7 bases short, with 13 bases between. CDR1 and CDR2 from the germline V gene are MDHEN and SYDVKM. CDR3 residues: CASSFGGGRQPQHF. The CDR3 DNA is TGTGCCAGCAGTTTTGGTGGGGGGAGGCAGCCCCAGCATTTT.

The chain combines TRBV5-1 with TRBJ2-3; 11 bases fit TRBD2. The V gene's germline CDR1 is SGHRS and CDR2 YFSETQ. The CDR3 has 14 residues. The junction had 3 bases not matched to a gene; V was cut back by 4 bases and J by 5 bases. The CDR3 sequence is CASSRGTSGDTQYF. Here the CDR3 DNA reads TGCGCCAGCAGCAGGGGGACTAGCGGAGATACGCAGTATTTT.

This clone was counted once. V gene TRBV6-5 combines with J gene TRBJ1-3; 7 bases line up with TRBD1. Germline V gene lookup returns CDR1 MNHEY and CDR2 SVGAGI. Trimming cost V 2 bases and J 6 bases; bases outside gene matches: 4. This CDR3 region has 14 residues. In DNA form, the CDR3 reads TGTGCCAGCAGTTACGACAGGGTAGTAAACACCATATATTTT. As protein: CASSYDRVVNTIYF.

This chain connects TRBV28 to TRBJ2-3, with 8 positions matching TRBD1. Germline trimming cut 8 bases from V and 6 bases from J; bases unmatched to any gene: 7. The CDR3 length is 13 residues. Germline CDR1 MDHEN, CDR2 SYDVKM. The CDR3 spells CASRTGQPDTQYF. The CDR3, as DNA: TGTGCCAGCCGGACAGGGCAACCGGATACGCAGTATTTT.

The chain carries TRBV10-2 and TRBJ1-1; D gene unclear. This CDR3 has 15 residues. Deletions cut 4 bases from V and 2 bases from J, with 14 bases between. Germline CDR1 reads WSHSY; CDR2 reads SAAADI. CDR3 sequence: CASSVTGLENTEAFF. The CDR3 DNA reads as TGCGCCAGCAGTGTGACCGGACTAGAAAACACTGAAGCTTTCTTT.

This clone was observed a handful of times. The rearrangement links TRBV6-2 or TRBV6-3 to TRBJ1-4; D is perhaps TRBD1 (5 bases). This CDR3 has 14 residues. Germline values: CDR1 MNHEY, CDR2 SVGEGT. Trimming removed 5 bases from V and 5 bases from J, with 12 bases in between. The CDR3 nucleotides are TGTGCCAGCAGTGACGGGACTCCCAATGAAAAACTGTTTTTT. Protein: CASSDGTPNEKLFF.

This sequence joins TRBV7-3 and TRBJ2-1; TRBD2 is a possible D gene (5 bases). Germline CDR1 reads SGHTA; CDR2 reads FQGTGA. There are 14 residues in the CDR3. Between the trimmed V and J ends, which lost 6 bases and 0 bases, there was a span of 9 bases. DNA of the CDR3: TGTGCCAGCAGTAAGCGGAGCTCCTACAATGAGCAGTTCTTC. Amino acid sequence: CASSKRSSYNEQFF.

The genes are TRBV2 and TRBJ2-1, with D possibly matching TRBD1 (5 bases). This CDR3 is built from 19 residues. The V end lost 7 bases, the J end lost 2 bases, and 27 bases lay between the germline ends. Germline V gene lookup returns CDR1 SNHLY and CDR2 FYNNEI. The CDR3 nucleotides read TGTGCCAGCAAACTGGGGCAGGGCTATCCGTCAAACCCCTACAATGAGCAGTTCTTC. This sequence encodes CASKLGQGYPSNPYNEQFF.

CDR3 sequence (DNA): TGTGCCAGCAGCCGACAGGGGACTTCGTATGGCTACACCTTC. This translates into CASSRQGTSYGYTF. This chain joins TRBV28 and TRBJ1-2, with 8 positions matching TRBD1. Germline V gene lookup returns CDR1 MDHEN and CDR2 SYDVKM. The CDR3 extends over 14 amino acids. V shed 6 bases and J 5 bases; nucleotides not matched to a gene: 8.

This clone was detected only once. The CDR3 DNA reads as TGTGCCAGCACCTTTAATTACGCCCGGGGTGAAGCTTTCTTT. Amino acids: CASTFNYARGEAFF. This sequence joins TRBV28 and TRBJ1-1, with D unclear. The germline V and J ends were trimmed by 7 bases and 7 bases, with 19 bases remaining between them. Germline V CDR1 and CDR2: MDHEN, SYDVKM. The CDR3 runs to 14 residues.

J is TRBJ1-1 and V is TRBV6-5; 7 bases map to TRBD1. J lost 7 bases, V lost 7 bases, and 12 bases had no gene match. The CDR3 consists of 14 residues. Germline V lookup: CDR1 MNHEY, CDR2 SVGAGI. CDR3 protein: CASTASTGTDEAFF. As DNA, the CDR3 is TGTGCCAGCACCGCTTCGACCGGGACAGATGAAGCTTTCTTT.

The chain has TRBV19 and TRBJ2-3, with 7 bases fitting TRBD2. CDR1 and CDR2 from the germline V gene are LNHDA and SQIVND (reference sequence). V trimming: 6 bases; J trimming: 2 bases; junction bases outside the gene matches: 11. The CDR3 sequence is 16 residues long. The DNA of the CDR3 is TGTGCCAGTAGCCCACCCGGGCGGGGGAACACAGATACGCAGTATTTT. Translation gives CASSPPGRGNTDTQYF. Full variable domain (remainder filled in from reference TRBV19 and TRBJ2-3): DGGITQSPKYLFRKEGQNVTLSCEQNLNHDAMYWYRQDPGQGLRLIYYSQIVNDFQKGDIAEGYSVSREKKESFPLTVTSAQKNPTAFYLCASSPPGRGNTDTQYFGPGTRLTVL.

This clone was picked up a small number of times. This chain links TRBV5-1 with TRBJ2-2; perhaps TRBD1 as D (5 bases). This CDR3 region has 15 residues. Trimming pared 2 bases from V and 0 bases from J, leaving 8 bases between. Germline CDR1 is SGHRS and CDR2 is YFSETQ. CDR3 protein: CASSFRTTNTGELFF. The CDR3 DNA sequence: TGCGCCAGCAGCTTCCGGACAACGAACACCGGGGAGCTGTTTTTT.